Below, 15 T cell receptor beta chains from the same sample are listed, as sequenced in a study of OX40 agonist ivuxolimab in advanced cancers. Sequencing used immunoSEQ multiplex PCR; TCRdb keeps in-frame clones, though not all of them. The top ten clones hold about 19% of a sample with more than 50,000 clones, just over 90% of them seen once. Material: CD4+ or CD8+ T cells sorted from blood, obtained in a trial of the OX40 agonist ivuxolimab. The receptor set was obtained from an adult with an advanced solid tumor such as melanoma, head and neck, liver or kidney cancer.

This sequence joins TRBV2 and TRBJ1-2; maybe TRBD1 (5 bases). The V end was cut by 4 bases, the J end by 8 bases, with 11 bases between. Germline V gives CDR1 SNHLY, CDR2 FYNNEI. The CDR3 sequence is 12 residues long. The DNA of the CDR3 is TGTGCCAGCAGTGTAGGGACGAGGGGCTACACCTTC. Translation gives CASSVGTRGYTF. The full variable domain, with the rest looked up from reference TRBV2 and TRBJ1-2, is EPEVTQTPSHQVTQMGQEVILRCVPISNHLYFYWYRQILGQKVEFLVSFYNNEISEKSEIFDDQFSVERPDGSNFTLKIRSTKLEDSAMYFCASSVGTRGYTFGSGTRLTVV.

CDR3 DNA: TGTGCCAGCAGCGCCAGGGGCCCGCCGACCCAGTTGGGCTACACCTTC. It translates to CASSARGPPTQLGYTF. The gene calls are TRBV9 and TRBJ1-2; D possibly corresponds to TRBD1 (6 bases). The germline gives CDR1 SGDLS, CDR2 YYNGEE. This CDR3 contains 16 residues. V was shortened by 3 bases and J by 8 bases, with 23 bases between the two germline ends.

The chain joins TRBV7-6 to TRBJ2-3, with TRBD1 as a possible D gene (5 bases). This CDR3 is built from 15 residues. Germline CDR1 and CDR2: SGHVS and FNYEAQ. Trimming shortened V by 2 bases and J by 3 bases, and 12 bases separated the two germline ends. The CDR3 DNA sequence: TGTGCCAGCAGCTTATCTGTCAGGGATACAGATACGCAGTATTTT. It specifies CASSLSVRDTDTQYF.

The J gene is TRBJ1-2, the V gene TRBV29-1; the D gene is possibly TRBD1 (6 bases). The CDR3 covers 14 residues. The germline gives CDR1 SQVTM, CDR2 ANQGSEA. Trimming took 4 bases from V and 0 from J, leaving 12 bases between them. CDR3 nucleotide sequence: TGCAGCGTTGTGGCAGGGGATTCTAACTATGGCTACACCTTC. As protein: CSVVAGDSNYGYTF.

V usage is TRBV27 and J usage is TRBJ1-4; TRBD1 might be the D (6 bases). Per the germline V gene, CDR1 is MNHEY and CDR2 is SMNVEV (reference sequence). This CDR3 is 15 amino acids long. V lost 1 base and J lost 7, with 13 bases in between. In DNA form, the CDR3 reads TGTGCCAGCAGTTTATTTGGTGGGGGGGCTGAAAAACTGTTTTTT. Protein product: CASSLFGGGAEKLFF.

V usage is TRBV7-6 and J usage is TRBJ2-3; TRBD2 is a possible D gene (6 bases). The CDR3 covers 15 residues. The germline gives CDR1 SGHVS, CDR2 FNYEAQ. Trimming shortened V by 6 bases and J by 2 bases, and 15 bases separated the two germline ends. The CDR3 nucleotides are TGTGCCAGCAGATCCCTAGCGTCTTCCACAGATACGCAGTATTTT. Translating it yields CASRSLASSTDTQYF.

J is TRBJ2-7 and V is TRBV7-9; 12 nucleotides match TRBD2. The CDR3 is made up of 16 amino acids. The germline V gene has CDR1 SEHNR and CDR2 FQNEAQ (reference sequence). The V segment lost 6 bases and the J segment 0 bases; nucleotides outside the gene matches: 6. The DNA of the CDR3 is TGTGCCAGCAGGGCTTCTAGCGGGGGGGTCTCCTACGAGCAGTACTTC. This encodes CASRASSGGVSYEQYF. Full variable domain (missing parts from reference TRBV7-9 and TRBJ2-7): DTGVSQNPRHKITKRGQNVTFRCDPISEHNRLYWYRQTLGQGPEFLTYFQNEAQLEKSRLLSDRFSAERPKGSFSTLEIQRTEQGDSAMYLCASRASSGGVSYEQYFGPGTRLTVT.

The CDR3 is CASSPGGNTEAFF. CDR3 DNA sequence: TGTGCCAGCAGTCCTGGAGGGAACACTGAAGCTTTCTTT. V gene TRBV6-5 combines with J gene TRBJ1-1; no clear D gene. The germline V and J ends were trimmed by 5 bases and 1 base, with 8 bases remaining between them. Germline CDR1 MNHEY, CDR2 SVGAGI. The CDR3 extends over 13 amino acids.

This sequence joins TRBV12-5 and TRBJ2-1; weak D call: TRBD2 (7 bases). The V end lost 3 bases, the J end lost 9 bases, and 15 bases lay between the germline ends. CDR3 size: 14 residues. CDR1 is LGHNT and CDR2 is FRNRAP in the germline V gene. The CDR3 spells CASGLRGGDSEQFF. In nucleotides, the CDR3 is TGTGCTAGTGGTTTACGAGGGGGGGATAGTGAGCAGTTCTTC.

The chain is built from TRBV9 and TRBJ1-3; D is perhaps TRBD1 (6 bases). This CDR3 region has 16 residues. Germline V gene sequence: CDR1 SGDLS, CDR2 YYNGEE. V was clipped by 4 bases and J by 0 bases, with 14 bases between them. Here the CDR3 DNA reads TGTGCCAGCAGCACCCGGACAGAGAGCTCTGGAAACACCATATATTTT. Encoded protein: CASSTRTESSGNTIYF.

The chain uses TRBV19 and TRBJ2-7; D possibly corresponds to TRBD1 (7 bases). The CDR3 totals 13 residues. Per the germline V gene, CDR1 is LNHDA and CDR2 is SQIVND (reference sequence). V was cut by 5 bases and J by 3 bases, with 11 bases left in between. As DNA, the CDR3 is TGTGCCAGTAGTGGGGGGACAGTCTACGAGCAGTACTTC. The encoded protein is CASSGGTVYEQYF.

The V and J genes are TRBV9 and TRBJ2-3, with D possibly being TRBD1 (5 bases). This CDR3 comprises 15 residues. CDR1 SGDLS and CDR2 YYNGEE come from the germline V gene. V was shortened by 3 bases and J by 4 bases, with 15 bases between the two germline ends. The chain's CDR3 is CASSGTPPRPDTQYF. The CDR3 DNA reads TGTGCCAGCAGCGGGACACCTCCTCGACCAGATACGCAGTATTTT.

The rearrangement links TRBV27 to TRBJ1-4; TRBD1 matches 10 bases. J was trimmed by 0 bases and V by 5 bases; bases with no gene match: 12. The CDR3 covers 19 residues. Germline assignment: CDR1 MNHEY and CDR2 SMNVEV (reference sequence). The CDR3 reads CASSGWTGGGGATNEKLFF. The CDR3 DNA reads TGTGCCAGCAGTGGATGGACAGGGGGAGGAGGGGCAACTAATGAAAAACTGTTTTTT.

V and J are TRBV11-2 and TRBJ1-6; no clear D gene. Trimming left V 0 bases short and J 0 bases short, with 3 bases between. This CDR3 contains 15 residues. Germline V CDR1 and CDR2: SGHAT, FQNNGV. The CDR3 spells CASSLESSYNSPLHF. The DNA of the CDR3 is TGTGCCAGCAGCTTAGAGAGCTCCTATAATTCACCCCTCCACTTT.

This rearrangement joins TRBV28 to TRBJ1-1; weak D call: TRBD1 (6 bases). In germline, CDR1 is MDHEN, CDR2 SYDVKM. V was trimmed by 6 bases and J by 1 base, leaving 9 bases between them. The CDR3 has 13 amino acids. In nucleotides, the CDR3 is TGTGCCAGCAGAGAGGGACAGAACACTGAAGCTTTCTTT. It yields the protein CASREGQNTEAFF.